This T cell receptor (beta chain) is drawn from a study of blood T cell repertoires in COVID-19. Trimming stripped 3 bases from V and 1 base from J, with 4 bases between. This CDR3 comprises 12 residues. Germline values: CDR1 SGHNT, CDR2 YYREEE (reference sequence). The method was immunoSEQ multiplex PCR; TCRdb's version includes in-frame clones alone and lacks a portion of them. The sample has a few hundred thousand clones; approximately 90% are singletons. Participant age was about 18 to 89 years, and participants resided in 24 US areas. Cohort allocation depended upon clinical history that participants reported. In its sample, this clone was seen a few times.

This chain connects TRBV5-4 to TRBJ1-1; D not certain. Sequenced material: PBMCs or T cells enriched from blood (not recorded which). This TCR was recovered from a middle-aged woman with acute COVID-19. The CDR3 coding sequence is TGTGCCAGCAGCTGGCCGAACACTGAAGCTTTCTTT. The encoded protein is CASSWPNTEAFF.